These 10 T cell receptor beta chains came from one sample sequenced in a study of monozygotic twins with inflammatory bowel disease. TCRdb reanalyzed the 5' RACE reads, giving one entry per CDR3 protein sequence and no DNA. This table holds nearly 450,000 distinct CDR3 sequences. Sequencing was performed on blood. The receptors were gathered from a human donor with ulcerative colitis or Crohn's disease, or a healthy co-twin of an affected twin (not recorded which).

The J gene is TRBJ1-4, the V gene TRBV20-1; no DNA is available, so the TRBD1 call from TCRdb remains unchecked. The length of the CDR3 is 15 residues. The V gene's germline CDR1 is DFQATT and CDR2 SNEGSKA (reference sequence). CDR3 loop: CSAQPTGGKNEKLFF.

This sequence joins TRBV12-3 or TRBV12-4 and TRBJ1-5. This CDR3 spans 14 amino acids. CDR3 residues: CASSVDQNNQPQHF.

The chain combines TRBV5-1 with TRBJ2-7. CDR3 length: 16 amino acids. Per the germline V gene, CDR1 is SGHRS and CDR2 is YFSETQ. CDR3 sequence: CASSLEVAGGFYEQYF.

This chain uses TRBV27 with TRBJ2-1; TCRdb names TRBD1, which stays unverified in the absence of DNA. In germline, CDR1 is MNHEY, CDR2 SMNVEV (reference sequence). The CDR3 length is 14 residues. The CDR3 loop reads CASSRETGSNEQFF.

The chain combines TRBV5-6 with TRBJ2-3; no DNA is available, so the TRBD2 call from TCRdb remains unchecked. This CDR3 has 15 amino acids. Germline V lookup: CDR1 SGHDT, CDR2 YYEEEE. The CDR3 here is CASSSGGGRKDTQYF.

V is TRBV14 and J is TRBJ1-2. CDR3 length: 16 residues. From germline, CDR1 is SGHDN and CDR2 FVKESK. The CDR3 protein is CASSQDSGGPNYGYTF.

The gene calls are TRBV5-1 and TRBJ2-3; TCRdb's assignment of TRBD2 cannot be checked, as there is no DNA. Germline assignment: CDR1 SGHRS and CDR2 YFSETQ. The CDR3 contains 16 residues. The CDR3 loop is CASSSSPSGGIDTQYF.

The genes are TRBV5-4 and TRBJ2-1; TCRdb picks TRBD1, but there is no DNA to check that call. In germline, CDR1 is SGHNT, CDR2 YYREEE (reference sequence). The CDR3 sequence is 16 residues long. The CDR3 protein is CASSFGGLASYNEQFF.

The chain couples TRBV6-2 or TRBV6-3 to TRBJ2-7; TCRdb outputs TRBD2, but without DNA this stays unchecked. Germline-derived CDR1 and CDR2 are MNHEY and SVGEGT. This CDR3 contains 15 residues. The CDR3 sequence is CASSPLAGGGYEQYF.

The V and J genes are TRBV27 and TRBJ1-6; TCRdb returns TRBD1, unconfirmable since there is no DNA. CDR1 MNHEY and CDR2 SMNVEV come from the germline V gene (reference sequence). This CDR3 has 14 amino acids. This chain's CDR3 is CASSSDRERSPLHF.